Reported below is one T cell receptor beta chain. These data belong to a study of blood T cell repertoires in COVID-19. Study as a whole: Whether acute or convalescent, the COVID-19 samples came from the United States, Italy and Spain. The analysed material was cDNA or gDNA that came from T cells, B-cell-depleted T cells, or PBMCs.

Germline V gene data show CDR1 as KGHSH and CDR2 as LQKENI. The CDR3 extends over 14 amino acids. The V gene lost 0 bases and the J gene lost 1 base, with 6 bases spanning the gap. Original analysis: Nucleated cell number was recorded as an estimate derived from reference gene primer amplification. Clones were read by immunoSEQ multiplex PCR, and TCRdb kept only the in-frame ones, dropping some. The DNA gave D and trimming, while V, J and clone size come from that table. The profile shows about 240,000 clones, about 84% of them singletons. This TCR came from an older man with acute or convalescent COVID-19. The chain couples TRBV18 to TRBJ1-2; D remains ambiguous. Sequencing was performed on peripheral blood. Written as DNA, the CDR3 is TGTGCCAGCTCACCACCGGCGGATAACTATGGCTACACCTTC. It codes for CASSPPADNYGYTF.